These T cell receptor beta chains were read from a single sample in a study of blood T cell repertoires in COVID-19. Repertoires were generated with immunoSEQ multiplex PCR, while TCRdb's copy carries only in-frame clones and drops some. The data show approximately 280,000 clones, less than 85% seen once. The sequencing input was PBMCs or T cells enriched from blood (not recorded which). These TCRs come from a woman between 45 and 65 years old who had recovered from COVID-19. CDR3s include the opening cysteine and the closing phenylalanine or tryptophan. Each record gives: D gene, J gene, V gene, clone size, CDR3 protein, CDR3 DNA. D genes are given only for firm matches. Clone size is stated in some rows and not others, as once, few, many or a class when expanded.

.	TRBJ1-1	TRBV18	.	CASSPAVRNTEAFF	TGTGCCAGCTCACCAGCGGTACGGAACACTGAAGCTTTCTTT
.	TRBJ2-7	TRBV6-5	.	CAHDVGTYEQYF	TGTGCGCATGACGTAGGGACATACGAGCAGTACTTC
.	TRBJ1-4	TRBV3-1/TRBV3-2	.	CASSQGGGIEKLFF	TGTGCCAGCAGCCAAGGGGGAGGGATCGAAAAACTGTTTTTT
TRBD1	TRBJ1-2	TRBV6-1	few	CASSESGTGEIYGYTF	TGTGCCAGCAGTGAATCCGGGACAGGGGAGATCTATGGCTACACCTTC
.	TRBJ1-1	TRBV4-1	.	CASSQDRITGVNTEAFF	TGCGCCAGCAGCCAAGATCGTATCACGGGGGTGAACACTGAAGCTTTCTTT
.	TRBJ2-7	TRBV7-2	.	CASSLVEGYEQYF	TGTGCCAGCAGCTTAGTGGAGGGCTACGAGCAGTACTTC
TRBD1	TRBJ1-1	TRBV2	.	CASSVQGPGTEAFF	TGTGCCAGCAGTGTACAGGGGCCTGGCACTGAAGCTTTCTTT
.	TRBJ1-1	TRBV13	.	CASSLEGAWTEAFF	TGTGCCAGCAGCTTAGAAGGGGCCTGGACTGAAGCTTTCTTT
.	TRBJ2-1	TRBV9	.	CASSVASLGGLNIEQFF	TGTGCCAGCAGCGTAGCTTCGTTGGGGGGACTGAATATTGAGCAGTTCTTC
.	TRBJ2-1	TRBV30	.	CAWSPTYSEQFF	TGTGCCTGGAGTCCCACGTACAGTGAGCAGTTCTTC
TRBD1	TRBJ1-6	TRBV7-2	.	CASGTGGYSPLHF	TGTGCCAGTGGGACAGGGGGATATTCACCCCTCCACTTT
.	TRBJ1-5	TRBV7-9	.	CASRAGNNQPQHF	TGTGCCAGCAGGGCGGGGAACAATCAGCCCCAGCATTTT
.	TRBJ2-7	TRBV5-8	.	CASSLAPAGPQGEQYF	TGTGCCAGCAGCTTGGCGCCGGCCGGGCCCCAGGGGGAGCAGTACTTC
TRBD1	TRBJ2-1	TRBV6-5	.	CASSWGIGQAGEFF	TGTGCCAGCAGTTGGGGAATTGGACAGGCTGGGGAGTTCTTC
.	TRBJ1-1	TRBV4-1	.	CASSQVPQTEAFF	TGCGCCAGCAGCCAAGTTCCCCAGACTGAAGCTTTCTTT
.	TRBJ2-1	TRBV11-3	.	CASSRTLAGVNEQFF	TGTGCCAGCAGTCGGACGCTGGCCGGGGTCAATGAGCAGTTCTTC
TRBD1	TRBJ1-2	TRBV28	.	CASYRGPPYGYTF	TGTGCCAGTTACAGGGGGCCCCCTTATGGCTACACCTTC
TRBD2	TRBJ2-1	TRBV19	.	CASSTSLSGGAYNEQFF	TGTGCCAGTAGTACCTCCTTGAGCGGGGGGGCTTACAATGAGCAGTTCTTC
TRBD1	TRBJ1-2	TRBV19	.	CASSIGQGGNYGYTF	TGTGCCAGTAGTATCGGACAGGGGGGAAACTATGGCTACACCTTC
.	TRBJ2-1	TRBV3-1/TRBV3-2	.	CASSQPGAKTHNEQFF	TGTGCCAGCAGCCAGCCGGGAGCTAAGACCCACAATGAGCAGTTCTTC
.	TRBJ1-6	TRBV18	.	CASSRDNSYNSPLHF	TGTGCCAGCTCTCGAGACAACTCCTATAATTCACCCCTCCACTTT
.	TRBJ2-7	TRBV6-5	.	CASSEFGEQYF	TGTGCCAGCAGCGAGTTCGGCGAGCAGTACTTC
TRBD1	TRBJ2-5	TRBV19	.	CASNSGQGGETQYF	TGTGCCAGTAATTCGGGACAGGGAGGAGAGACCCAGTACTTC
TRBD1	TRBJ2-2	TRBV19	.	CASSTGQGGTGELFF	TGTGCCAGTAGTACGGGACAGGGAGGCACCGGGGAGCTGTTTTTT
TRBD1	TRBJ1-3	TRBV5-1	.	CASSLDEGASGNTIYF	TGCGCCAGCAGCTTGGATGAGGGGGCCTCTGGAAACACCATATATTTT
TRBD1	TRBJ2-1	TRBV5-5	.	CASSLPVVFLTGTGEGEQFF	TGTGCCAGCAGCTTGCCGGTGGTGTTCTTGACCGGGACAGGGGAGGGTGAGCAGTTCTTC
.	TRBJ1-4	TRBV6-2/TRBV6-3	.	CASSYSSNEKLFF	TGTGCCAGCAGTTACTCGAGTAACGAAAAACTGTTTTTT
TRBD2	TRBJ2-5	TRBV10-2	.	CASSAKPGLAGDETQYF	TGCGCCAGCAGTGCCAAACCGGGACTAGCGGGAGATGAGACCCAGTACTTC
TRBD1	TRBJ2-5	TRBV5-6	.	CASSTRTGGWEETQYF	TGTGCCAGCAGCACGCGCACAGGGGGGTGGGAGGAGACCCAGTACTTC
.	TRBJ1-2	TRBV30	.	CAWSVRGNGYTF	TGTGCCTGGAGTGTACGAGGGAACGGCTACACCTTC
TRBD1	TRBJ2-7	TRBV2	.	CASSSGTGTYEQYF	TGTGCCAGCAGTTCCGGGACAGGGACCTACGAGCAGTACTTC
TRBD1	TRBJ2-7	TRBV14	.	CASSQRGQGRGAGAAGSYEQYF	TGTGCCAGCAGCCAGAGGGGACAGGGGCGCGGAGCGGGAGCAGCTGGTAGCTACGAGCAGTACTTC
.	TRBJ2-5	TRBV19	.	CASADSDQETQYF	TGTGCCAGTGCTGACAGTGACCAAGAGACCCAGTACTTC
.	TRBJ1-2	TRBV5-1	.	CASSLGTDYGYTF	TGCGCCAGCAGCTTGGGGACAGACTATGGCTACACCTTC
TRBD2	TRBJ2-1	TRBV6-5	.	CASKRDSGSAEQFF	TGTGCCAGCAAACGGGATAGCGGGAGTGCGGAGCAGTTCTTC
.	TRBJ1-5	TRBV21-1	.	CAWNRTGQPQHF	TGTGCCTGGAACCGGACAGGGCAGCCCCAGCATTTT
.	TRBJ1-4	TRBV6-4	once	CASSPRGGANEKLFF	TGTGCCAGCAGTCCCCGCGGGGGAGCTAATGAAAAACTGTTTTTT
TRBD2	TRBJ2-3	TRBV7-3	.	CASSSTSGGRQITQYF	TGTGCCAGCAGCTCGACTAGCGGGGGGCGGCAGATTACGCAGTATTTT
TRBD1	TRBJ1-5	TRBV7-9	.	CASSFTGGAGSNQPQHF	TGTGCCAGCAGCTTTACAGGGGGCGCAGGTAGCAATCAGCCCCAGCATTTT
.	TRBJ1-5	TRBV7-2	.	CASSLDSRVKNQPQHF	TGTGCCAGCAGCTTAGATAGTCGGGTGAAGAATCAGCCCCAGCATTTT
.	TRBJ1-2	TRBV5-4	few	CASRYWGGLGGYTF	TGTGCCAGCAGATACTGGGGGGGGCTCGGTGGCTACACCTTC
TRBD1	TRBJ2-7	TRBV4-1	.	CASSFWDSNSYEQYF	TGCGCCAGCAGCTTCTGGGACAGTAACTCCTACGAGCAGTACTTC
.	TRBJ1-6	TRBV30	.	CACHQSEVTNSPLHF	TGTGCCTGCCACCAATCCGAGGTGACCAATTCACCCCTCCACTTT
TRBD2	TRBJ2-3	TRBV5-1	once	CASSLEGGGATDTQYF	TGCGCCAGCAGCTTGGAGGGCGGGGGAGCCACAGATACGCAGTATTTT
TRBD2	TRBJ2-5	TRBV30	.	CAWNGGAYETQYF	TGTGCCTGGAACGGGGGGGCCTACGAGACCCAGTACTTC
TRBD2	TRBJ2-1	TRBV14	.	CASSQGGWYFDEQFF	TGTGCCAGCAGCCAGGGAGGGTGGTACTTTGATGAGCAGTTCTTC
.	TRBJ2-4	TRBV6-5	.	CASGQIGNIQYF	TGTGCCAGCGGACAAATCGGAAACATTCAGTACTTC
.	TRBJ2-1	TRBV9	many	CASSVAVSRYNEQFF	TGTGCCAGCAGCGTCGCGGTCAGCCGATACAATGAGCAGTTCTTC
.	TRBJ2-1	TRBV10-3	.	CAISEPAQGANEQFF	TGTGCCATCAGTGAGCCGGCGCAGGGCGCCAATGAGCAGTTCTTC